The T cell receptor beta chain under discussion was sequenced for a study of cytomegalovirus exposure and HLA in healthy donors. Study-level results: Most CMV-associated TCR beta chains were later found to appear HLA-restricted. Later analysis identified several of the most significant clusters that appeared linked to common viral pathogens. Most TCR sequences proved rare, with some public TCRs found in many donors.

It was with 60 Vbeta and 13 Jbeta primers that the PCR ran. Method: immunoSEQ multiplex PCR; TCRdb's copy keeps in-frame clones and lacks some. The profile shows more than 150,000 clones, 75% to 90% of them singletons. A word on this clone: As yet, its antigen is unknown.

The junction had 8 bases not matched to a gene; V was cut back by 2 bases and J by 6 bases. CDR3 length: 16 amino acids. The V gene's germline CDR1 is SGHRS and CDR2 YFSETQ. Nominal health characterized the donors when sampled, though unrecorded immune exposures were likely. This TCR came from a girl between 5 and 17 years old in good health and CMV-seropositive. The sample was PBMCs. The rearrangement links TRBV5-1 to TRBJ2-1; TRBD2 matches 10 bases. DNA for the CDR3: TGCGCCAGCAGCTTCCGGGTAGCGGGAGGTGGCAATGAGCAGTTCTTC. It translates to CASSFRVAGGGNEQFF. Complete variable domain (other parts from reference TRBV5-1 and TRBJ2-1): KAGVTQTPRYLIKTRGQQVTLSCSPISGHRSVSWYQQTPGQGLQFLFEYFSETQRNKGNFPGRFSGRQFSNSRSEMNVSTLELGDSALYLCASSFRVAGGGNEQFFGPGTRLTVL.